The clone carrying this T cell receptor beta chain was seen at least ten times. The target antigen is unknown. Germline V gene sequence: CDR1 LGHDT, CDR2 YNNKEL (reference sequence). Trimming cost V 1 base and J 16 bases, with 17 bases left between them. This CDR3 has 13 residues. In every case, the donor was a healthy Caucasian. The data stem from a study of identical twins. Whole-study results and caveats: Insertions ran lower in abundant cord blood beta clonotypes, though not in memory repertoires.

One entry per CDR3 protein results from TCRdb running MiXCR on the 5' RACE reads. In the table there are around 510,000 distinct CDR3 sequences, more than 13% of which are singletons. These data are also associated with another study on yellow fever vaccine responses in identical twins.

The receptor's source is a woman younger than 30 in good health. The specimen sequenced was CD4+ T cells sorted from blood. The chain is built from TRBV3-1 and TRBJ2-1, with D tentatively TRBD2 (6 bases). The DNA of the CDR3 is TGTGCCAGCAGCCAAGGAGGTGGTCGGGGGTCATTCTTC. Translation gives CASSQGGGRGSFF.